This T cell receptor (beta chain) came from a study of PD-1 blockade in mismatch repair-deficient tumors. Findings of the study overall: Tumor-resident clones, often absent from pretreatment blood, expanded after pembrolizumab and then contracted.

Every patient had mismatch repair deficiency by PCR or immunohistochemistry. Three pembrolizumab responders had their TCRs sequenced. The CDR3 spans 20 residues. The ends lost 6 bases at V and 2 bases at J; junction bases unmatched: 15. The germline V gene encodes CDR1 MDHEN and CDR2 SYDVKM. Here immunoSEQ multiplex PCR was the method, and the copy in TCRdb shows in-frame clones only, minus some. The sample has just under 80,000 clones; 80% to 90% are singletons. On this clone itself: Its antigen is not known.

The V and J genes are TRBV28 and TRBJ2-1, with 14 bases matching TRBD2. The TCR originated in an adult with mismatch repair-deficient cancer. Sequenced material: peripheral blood, taken 44 weeks after starting pembrolizumab. This CDR3 is CASSFIPGLAGERTYNEQFF. As DNA, the CDR3 is TGTGCCAGCAGCTTCATTCCGGGACTAGCGGGAGAACGGACCTACAATGAGCAGTTCTTC.